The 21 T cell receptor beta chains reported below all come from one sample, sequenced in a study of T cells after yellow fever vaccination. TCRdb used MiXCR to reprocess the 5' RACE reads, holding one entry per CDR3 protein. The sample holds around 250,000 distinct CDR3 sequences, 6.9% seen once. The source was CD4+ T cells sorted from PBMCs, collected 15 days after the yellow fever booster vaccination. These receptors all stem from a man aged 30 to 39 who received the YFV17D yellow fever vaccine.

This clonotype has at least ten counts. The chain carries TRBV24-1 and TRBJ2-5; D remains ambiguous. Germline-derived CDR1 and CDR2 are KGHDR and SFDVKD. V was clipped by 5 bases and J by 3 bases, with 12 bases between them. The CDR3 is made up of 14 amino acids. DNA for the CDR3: TGTGCCACCAGTGCTAGGGCCCGGGAAGAGACCCAGTACTTC. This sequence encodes CATSARAREETQYF.

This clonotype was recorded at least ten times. The CDR3 is CASSLGLQGLNEQFF. In nucleotides, the CDR3 is TGTGCCAGCAGTTTAGGACTACAGGGTCTAAATGAGCAGTTCTTC. This chain uses TRBV12-3 or TRBV12-4 with TRBJ2-1; TRBD1 is a possible D gene (6 bases). The V gene lost 1 base and the J gene lost 7 bases, with 14 bases spanning the gap. This CDR3 spans 15 amino acids.

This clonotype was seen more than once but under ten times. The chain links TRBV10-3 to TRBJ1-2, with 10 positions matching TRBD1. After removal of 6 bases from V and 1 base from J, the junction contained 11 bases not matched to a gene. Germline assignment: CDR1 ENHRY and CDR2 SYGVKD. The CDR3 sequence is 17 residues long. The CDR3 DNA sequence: TGTGCCATCAGGGGGATGTTGGGGACAGGGGTTAACTATGGCTACACCTTC. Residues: CAIRGMLGTGVNYGYTF.

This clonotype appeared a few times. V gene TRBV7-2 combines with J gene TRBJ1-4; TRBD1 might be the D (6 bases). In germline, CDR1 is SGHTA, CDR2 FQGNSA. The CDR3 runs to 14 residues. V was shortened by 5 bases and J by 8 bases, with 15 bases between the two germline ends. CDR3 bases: TGTGCCAGCAGCCCTACAGGGCTGAGGGAAAAACTGTTTTTT. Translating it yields CASSPTGLREKLFF.

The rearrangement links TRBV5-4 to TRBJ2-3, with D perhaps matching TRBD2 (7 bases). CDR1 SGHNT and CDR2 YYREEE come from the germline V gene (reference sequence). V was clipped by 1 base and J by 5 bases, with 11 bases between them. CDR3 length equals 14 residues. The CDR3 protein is CASSLRGGGDTQYF. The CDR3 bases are TGTGCCAGCAGCTTGCGGGGAGGGGGAGATACGCAGTATTTT. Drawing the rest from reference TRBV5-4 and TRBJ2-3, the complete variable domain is ETGVTQSPTHLIKTRGQQVTLRCSSQSGHNTVSWYQQALGQGPQFIFQYYREEENGRGNFPPRFSGLQFPNYSSELNVNALELDDSALYLCASSLRGGGDTQYFGPGTRLTVL.

CDR3 coding DNA: TGCGCCAGCAGTCAAAGACCGCTAGCGGGAGTCTACGAGCAGTACTTC. This codes for CASSQRPLAGVYEQYF. The J gene is TRBJ2-7, the V gene TRBV23-1, with TRBD2 matching over 10 bases. TRBV23-1 is placed among ORFs of uncertain function. The CDR3 runs to 16 residues. V lost 2 bases and J lost 3; bases outside the gene matches: 7.

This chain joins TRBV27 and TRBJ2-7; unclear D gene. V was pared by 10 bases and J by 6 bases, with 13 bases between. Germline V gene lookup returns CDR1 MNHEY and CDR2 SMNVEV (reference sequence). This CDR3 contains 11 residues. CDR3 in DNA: TGTGCCACTGAACAGTTTCGCGAGCAGTACTTC. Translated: CATEQFREQYF.

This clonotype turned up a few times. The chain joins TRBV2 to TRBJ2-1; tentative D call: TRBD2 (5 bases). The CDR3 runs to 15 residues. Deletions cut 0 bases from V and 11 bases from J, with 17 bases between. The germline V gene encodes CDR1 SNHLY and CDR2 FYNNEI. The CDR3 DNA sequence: TGTGCCAGCAGTGAAGCTACGCTAGCAACATCGAAGCAGTTCTTC. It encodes CASSEATLATSKQFF. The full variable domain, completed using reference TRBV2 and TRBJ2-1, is EPEVTQTPSHQVTQMGQEVILRCVPISNHLYFYWYRQILGQKVEFLVSFYNNEISEKSEIFDDQFSVERPDGSNFTLKIRSTKLEDSAMYFCASSEATLATSKQFFGPGTRLTVL.

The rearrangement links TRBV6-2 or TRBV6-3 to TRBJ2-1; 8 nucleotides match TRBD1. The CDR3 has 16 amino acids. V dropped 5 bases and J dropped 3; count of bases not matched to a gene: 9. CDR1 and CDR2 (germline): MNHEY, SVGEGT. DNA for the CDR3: TGTGCCAGCAGTCCCCCAGGGGGCTTCGTCTACAATGAGCAGTTCTTC. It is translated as CASSPPGGFVYNEQFF.

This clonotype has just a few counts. The CDR3 reads CASSYAASGSGNTIYF. CDR3 sequence (DNA): TGTGCCAGCAGTTACGCGGCATCGGGCTCTGGAAACACCATATATTTT. The J gene is TRBJ1-3, the V gene TRBV6-5; D not certain. Germline V lookup: CDR1 MNHEY, CDR2 SVGAGI. The V gene lost 2 bases and the J gene lost 0 bases, with 11 bases spanning the gap. This CDR3 has 16 amino acids.

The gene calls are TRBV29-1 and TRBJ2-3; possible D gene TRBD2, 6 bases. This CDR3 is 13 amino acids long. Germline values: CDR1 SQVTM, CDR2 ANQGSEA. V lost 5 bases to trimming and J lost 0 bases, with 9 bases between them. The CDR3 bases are TGCAGCGTTCGCGGGGTTAGCACAGATACGCAGTATTTT. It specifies CSVRGVSTDTQYF.

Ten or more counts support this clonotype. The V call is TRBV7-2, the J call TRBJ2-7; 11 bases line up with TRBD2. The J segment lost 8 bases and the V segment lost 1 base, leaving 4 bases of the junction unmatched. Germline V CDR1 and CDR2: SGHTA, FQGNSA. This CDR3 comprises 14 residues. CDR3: CASSLDSGRAKQYF. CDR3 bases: TGTGCCAGCAGCTTAGATAGCGGGAGGGCGAAGCAGTACTTC.

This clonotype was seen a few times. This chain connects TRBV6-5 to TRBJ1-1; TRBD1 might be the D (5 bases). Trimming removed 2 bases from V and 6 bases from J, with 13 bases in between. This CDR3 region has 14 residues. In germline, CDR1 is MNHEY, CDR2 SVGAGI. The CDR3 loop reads CASSYGGQGPEAFF. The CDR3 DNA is TGTGCCAGCAGTTACGGAGGGCAGGGCCCTGAAGCTTTCTTT.

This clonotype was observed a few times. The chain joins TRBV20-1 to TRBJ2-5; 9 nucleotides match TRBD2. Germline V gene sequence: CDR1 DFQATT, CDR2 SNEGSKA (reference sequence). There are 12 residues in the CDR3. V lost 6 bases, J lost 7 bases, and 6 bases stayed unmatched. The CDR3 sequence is CSARGGDGTQYF. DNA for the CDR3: TGCAGTGCCCGCGGGGGGGACGGGACCCAGTACTTC.

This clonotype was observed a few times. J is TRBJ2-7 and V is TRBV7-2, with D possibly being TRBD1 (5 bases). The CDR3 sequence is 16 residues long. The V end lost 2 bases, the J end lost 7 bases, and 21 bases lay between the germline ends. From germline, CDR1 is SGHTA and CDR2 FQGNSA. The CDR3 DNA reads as TGTGCCAGCAGCTTATTAGGACAAGGGGCCGCCCAGGAGCAGTACTTC. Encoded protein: CASSLLGQGAAQEQYF.

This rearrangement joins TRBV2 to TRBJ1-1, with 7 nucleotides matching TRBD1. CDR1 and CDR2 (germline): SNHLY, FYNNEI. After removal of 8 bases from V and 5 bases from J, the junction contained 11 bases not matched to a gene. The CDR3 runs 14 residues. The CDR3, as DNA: TGTGCCAGCTCTGTGACAGGGCTTGCAACTGAAGCTTTCTTT. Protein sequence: CASSVTGLATEAFF. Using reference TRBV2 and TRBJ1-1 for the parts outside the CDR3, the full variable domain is EPEVTQTPSHQVTQMGQEVILRCVPISNHLYFYWYRQILGQKVEFLVSFYNNEISEKSEIFDDQFSVERPDGSNFTLKIRSTKLEDSAMYFCASSVTGLATEAFFGQGTRLTVV.

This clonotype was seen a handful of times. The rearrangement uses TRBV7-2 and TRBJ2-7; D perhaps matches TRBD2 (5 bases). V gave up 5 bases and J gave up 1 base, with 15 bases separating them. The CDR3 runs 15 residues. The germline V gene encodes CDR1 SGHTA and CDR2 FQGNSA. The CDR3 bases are TGTGCCAGCAGCCTCAAAAGGGAGAAGTCCTACGAGCAGTACTTC. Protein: CASSLKREKSYEQYF.

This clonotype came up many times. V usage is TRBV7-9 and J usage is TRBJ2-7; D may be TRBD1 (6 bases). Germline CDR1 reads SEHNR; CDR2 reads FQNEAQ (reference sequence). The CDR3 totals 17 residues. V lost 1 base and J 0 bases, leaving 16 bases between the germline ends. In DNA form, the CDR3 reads TGTGCCAGCAGCTTAGGAAGATCCGACAGGACCTCCTACGAGCAGTACTTC. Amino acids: CASSLGRSDRTSYEQYF.

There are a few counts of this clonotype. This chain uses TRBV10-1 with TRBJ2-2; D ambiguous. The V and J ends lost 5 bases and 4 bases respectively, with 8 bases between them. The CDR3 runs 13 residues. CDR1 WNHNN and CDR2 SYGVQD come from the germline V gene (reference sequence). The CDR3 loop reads CASSRVSTGELFF. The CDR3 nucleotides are TGCGCCAGCAGTAGGGTGTCCACCGGGGAGCTGTTTTTT.

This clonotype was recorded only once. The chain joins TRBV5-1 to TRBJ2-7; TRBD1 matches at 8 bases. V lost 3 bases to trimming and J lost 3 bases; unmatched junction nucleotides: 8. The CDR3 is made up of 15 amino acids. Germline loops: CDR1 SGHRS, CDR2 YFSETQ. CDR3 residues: CASSSGTTGGYEQYF. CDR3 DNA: TGCGCCAGCAGCTCGGGAACCACAGGGGGCTACGAGCAGTACTTC.

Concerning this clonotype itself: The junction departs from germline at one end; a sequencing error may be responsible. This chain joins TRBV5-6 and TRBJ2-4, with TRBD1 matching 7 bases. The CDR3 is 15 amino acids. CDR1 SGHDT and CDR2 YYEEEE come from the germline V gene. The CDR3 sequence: CASSPTGLANNIQYF. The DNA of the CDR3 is TGTGCCAGCAGCCCGACAGGGCTAGCCAACAACATTCAGTACTTC.